The present T cell receptor (beta chain) was sequenced within a study of T cell changes during pregnancy in multiple sclerosis (dated by TCRdb to the late 2010s). Turning to the overall study: Changes in the T cell repertoire over the course of pregnancy were examined in this study in women with multiple sclerosis.

Library creation used the immunoSEQ multiplex PCR assay. Entries here come from immuneACCESS through TCRdb and include only in-frame sequences with V and J called. Some clones fail to appear in such tables; in the studies checked, an unresolved V gene covers under half of the shortfall, and the cause of the remainder is unknown. The sample data list some 130,000 clones, and around 97% of these were observed just once. The top ten clonotypes cover roughly 0.45% of the sample. From the cysteine through the phenylalanine, the CDR3 covers 13 amino acids. CDR3 DNA is the only sequence kept; it has 39 bases, read in frame from the first base. After removal of 4 bases from V and 5 bases from J, the junction retains 2 bases not matched to a gene. For CDR1 and CDR2, the germline V gene (reference sequence) lists SGHNT and YYREEE. Comment on this clone: No antigen is known for it. Nothing much larger sits one base from this clone, and base qualities are not available. This same CDR3 is encoded by further DNA sequences in the sample.

The specimen comprised peripheral blood, sampled after pregnancy. In this chain, TRBV5-4 is recombined with TRBJ1-5; a stretch of 8 junction bases matches TRBD1. The sequence derives from a female donor with multiple sclerosis, enrolled in a pregnancy study. The CDR3 region: CASSLDRDQPQHF. The bases read TGTGCCAGCAGCCTGGACAGGGATCAGCCCCAGCATTTT.